This T cell receptor (beta chain) was observed in a study of tumor-infiltrating lymphocytes in primary liver carcinoma. Co-extracting RNA and DNA was done with roughly 17-32 mg of unsorted bulk tissue as input. This clonotype came up many times. Researchers generated TCR beta cDNA from about 460 ng of total RNA, relying on a constant-region primer. Libraries of TCR beta came from three nested multiplex PCR rounds with slightly modified ARM-PCR. The first two PCR rounds used TRBV1-TRBV30 primers with a Cbeta primer, roughly 10 cycles each. Each CDR3 protein gets one entry after TCRdb re-called the multiplex PCR reads with MiXCR. The sample records 100,000 to 150,000 distinct CDR3 sequences, around 60% being singletons. The germline V gene has CDR1 MNHEY and CDR2 SVGEGT. The CDR3 has 17 amino acids. The trim removed 5 bases at V and 1 base at J, leaving 13 bases unmatched.

Sequencing was carried out using liver tumor tissue from sampling region 3. Subset given: tumor region T3, left-lateral pole. The receptor comes from a woman in her sixties with primary liver carcinoma and hepatitis B virus infection. The chain uses TRBV6-2 or TRBV6-3 and TRBJ1-1, with TRBD1 identical over 7 bases. CDR3 loop: CASSQYAPGQWNTEAFF. CDR3 nucleotide sequence: TGTGCCAGCAGTCAGTACGCCCCGGGACAGTGGAACACTGAAGCTTTCTTT.